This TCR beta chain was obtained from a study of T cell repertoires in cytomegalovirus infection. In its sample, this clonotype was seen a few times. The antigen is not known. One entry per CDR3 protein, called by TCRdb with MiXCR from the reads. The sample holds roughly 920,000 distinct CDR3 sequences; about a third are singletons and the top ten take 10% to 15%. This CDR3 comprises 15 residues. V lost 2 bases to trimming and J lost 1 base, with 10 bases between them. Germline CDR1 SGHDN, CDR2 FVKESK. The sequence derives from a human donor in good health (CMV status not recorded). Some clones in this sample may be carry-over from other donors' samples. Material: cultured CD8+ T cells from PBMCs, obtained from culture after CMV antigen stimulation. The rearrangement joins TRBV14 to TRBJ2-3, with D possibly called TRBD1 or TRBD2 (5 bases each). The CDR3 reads CASSQRGDGTDTQYF. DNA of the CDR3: TGTGCCAGCAGCCAACGAGGGGACGGCACAGATACGCAGTATTTT.